These T cell receptor beta chains were read from a single sample in a study of blood T cells in healthy people across ages. TCRdb passed the 5' RACE reads through MiXCR, listing each CDR3 protein once. The sample shows about 780,000 distinct CDR3 sequences, 35% to 60% of them seen only once. Source material: blood. These receptors were taken from a man at least 80 years old in good health. Each CDR3 is given with its conserved first and last residue. The D gene is left open where the match is weak. Some rows have no size entry. The others give once, few or many, or a class for an expanded clone.

d_gene: NA; abundance: NA; v_gene: TRBV7-9; j_gene: TRBJ2-1; CDR3aa: CASLGGSYNEQFF; CDR3nt: TGTGCCAGCCTAGGGGGGTCCTACAATGAGCAGTTCTTC
d_gene: NA; abundance: NA; v_gene: TRBV5-6; j_gene: TRBJ2-5; CDR3aa: CASSLRGRGQEAQYF; CDR3nt: TGTGCCAGCAGCCTGAGGGGTAGGGGACAAGAGGCCCAGTACTTC
d_gene: NA; abundance: NA; v_gene: TRBV9; j_gene: TRBJ1-2; CDR3aa: CASSVAEGSYGYTF; CDR3nt: TGTGCCAGCAGCGTAGCAGAGGGAAGCTATGGCTACACCTTC
d_gene: TRBD2; abundance: NA; v_gene: TRBV14; j_gene: TRBJ2-3; CDR3aa: CASSQGGLRTDTQYF; CDR3nt: TGTGCCAGCAGCCAAGGGGGACTACGCACAGATACGCAGTATTTT
d_gene: NA; abundance: few; v_gene: TRBV4-3; j_gene: TRBJ2-7; CDR3aa: CASSQDLYTSSYEQYF; CDR3nt: TGCGCCAGCAGCCAAGATCTGTACACAAGCTCCTACGAGCAGTACTTC
d_gene: NA; abundance: NA; v_gene: TRBV5-1; j_gene: TRBJ2-1; CDR3aa: CASQEGFINEQFF; CDR3nt: TGCGCCAGCCAGGAGGGGTTCATCAATGAGCAGTTCTTC
d_gene: NA; abundance: NA; v_gene: TRBV6-5; j_gene: TRBJ2-2; CDR3aa: CASRPGQYTGELFF; CDR3nt: TGTGCCAGCAGACCGGGGCAGTACACCGGGGAGCTGTTTTTT
d_gene: NA; abundance: few; v_gene: TRBV4-2; j_gene: TRBJ2-1; CDR3aa: CASSHLNNEQFF; CDR3nt: TGTGCCAGCAGCCATCTCAACAATGAGCAGTTCTTC
d_gene: NA; abundance: NA; v_gene: TRBV27; j_gene: TRBJ2-3; CDR3aa: CASSLRSSGTGRDTQYF; CDR3nt: TGTGCCAGCAGTTTGAGGAGCAGCGGGACAGGTCGGGATACGCAGTATTTT
d_gene: NA; abundance: few; v_gene: TRBV7-8; j_gene: TRBJ2-7; CDR3aa: CASSLGHPQYF; CDR3nt: TGTGCCAGCAGCTTGGGTCACCCCCAGTACTTC
d_gene: NA; abundance: few; v_gene: TRBV28; j_gene: TRBJ2-3; CDR3aa: CASRTEADTDTQYF; CDR3nt: TGTGCCAGCAGAACAGAAGCCGACACAGATACGCAGTATTTT
d_gene: TRBD1; abundance: NA; v_gene: TRBV20-1; j_gene: TRBJ1-1; CDR3aa: CSALRQGRDTEAFF; CDR3nt: TGCAGTGCTCTAAGACAGGGAAGGGACACTGAAGCTTTCTTT
d_gene: TRBD2; abundance: NA; v_gene: TRBV5-1; j_gene: TRBJ2-1; CDR3aa: CASSLELAEHNEQFF; CDR3nt: TGCGCCAGCAGCTTGGAACTAGCGGAACACAATGAGCAGTTCTTC
d_gene: NA; abundance: NA; v_gene: TRBV10-3; j_gene: TRBJ2-7; CDR3aa: CAISATPSGSYEQYF; CDR3nt: TGTGCCATCAGTGCGACTCCCAGCGGGTCTTACGAGCAGTACTTC
d_gene: NA; abundance: NA; v_gene: TRBV6-2/TRBV6-3; j_gene: TRBJ2-7; CDR3aa: CASSYSTGGPSYNEQYF; CDR3nt: TGTGCCAGCAGTTACTCGACTGGGGGCCCCTCCTACAATGAGCAGTACTTC
d_gene: NA; abundance: NA; v_gene: TRBV6-6; j_gene: TRBJ2-7; CDR3aa: CATAFGAGSPYEQYF; CDR3nt: TGTGCCACCGCCTTTGGGGCAGGGAGCCCTTACGAGCAGTACTTC
d_gene: TRBD2; abundance: many; v_gene: TRBV7-9; j_gene: TRBJ2-7; CDR3aa: CATQGTSGLGEQYF; CDR3nt: TGTGCCACCCAGGGGACTAGCGGCCTGGGAGAGCAGTACTTC
d_gene: NA; abundance: many; v_gene: TRBV10-3; j_gene: TRBJ2-4; CDR3aa: CAISGAPTSAKNIQYF; CDR3nt: TGTGCCATCAGTGGGGCGCCGACTAGTGCCAAAAACATTCAGTACTTC
d_gene: TRBD2; abundance: NA; v_gene: TRBV9; j_gene: TRBJ2-1; CDR3aa: CASSGGSTGGYNEQFF; CDR3nt: TGTGCCAGCAGCGGCGGCAGCACGGGAGGTTACAATGAGCAGTTCTTC
d_gene: TRBD2; abundance: few; v_gene: TRBV20-1; j_gene: TRBJ2-1; CDR3aa: CSASSGGPEAYNEQFF; CDR3nt: TGCAGTGCTAGCTCGGGAGGGCCAGAAGCCTACAATGAGCAGTTCTTC
d_gene: NA; abundance: NA; v_gene: TRBV29-1; j_gene: TRBJ2-7; CDR3aa: CSALAGYEQYF; CDR3nt: TGCAGCGCATTGGCTGGGTACGAGCAGTACTTC
d_gene: TRBD1; abundance: NA; v_gene: TRBV6-1; j_gene: TRBJ2-3; CDR3aa: CASRAGTDLDTQYF; CDR3nt: TGTGCCAGCAGAGCCGGGACAGACTTAGATACGCAGTATTTT
d_gene: TRBD2; abundance: NA; v_gene: TRBV9; j_gene: TRBJ2-7; CDR3aa: CASSEGSGSYEQYF; CDR3nt: TGTGCCAGCAGCGAGGGTAGCGGGTCCTACGAGCAGTACTTC
d_gene: TRBD1; abundance: NA; v_gene: TRBV11-3; j_gene: TRBJ2-4; CDR3aa: CASSNPGQGGNIQYF; CDR3nt: TGTGCCAGCAGCAATCCGGGACAGGGGGGAAACATTCAGTACTTC
d_gene: TRBD1; abundance: NA; v_gene: TRBV10-3; j_gene: TRBJ1-4; CDR3aa: CAIRGQGKGKLFF; CDR3nt: TGTGCCATCAGGGGACAGGGCAAAGGAAAACTGTTTTTT
d_gene: NA; abundance: few; v_gene: TRBV20-1; j_gene: TRBJ2-1; CDR3aa: CSASRRDNEQFF; CDR3nt: TGCAGTGCTAGTCGCCGAGACAATGAGCAGTTCTTC
d_gene: TRBD1; abundance: NA; v_gene: TRBV7-3; j_gene: TRBJ2-7; CDR3aa: CASSLLWTGRDEQYF; CDR3nt: TGTGCCAGCAGCTTACTGTGGACAGGGCGGGACGAGCAGTACTTC
d_gene: NA; abundance: few; v_gene: TRBV7-9; j_gene: TRBJ2-5; CDR3aa: CASSLAFETQYF; CDR3nt: TGTGCCAGCAGCTTAGCGTTTGAGACCCAGTACTTC
d_gene: TRBD1; abundance: NA; v_gene: TRBV30; j_gene: TRBJ2-7; CDR3aa: CAWAGTGTYEQYF; CDR3nt: TGTGCCTGGGCCGGGACAGGGACTTACGAGCAGTACTTC